This T cell receptor (beta chain) came from a study of shared clonotypes between healthy human individuals. Trimming took 2 bases from V and 4 from J, leaving 3 bases between them. The CDR3 runs to 10 residues. The germline V gene has CDR1 DFQATT and CDR2 SNEGSKA (reference sequence). All participating donors were Caucasian adults from Nashville, Tennessee. Negatively enriched CD4+ T cells were divided by CD45RA into naive and memory. About this clone: No antigen is known for it. This sample includes further DNA sequences coding for the same CDR3.

The assay was immunoSEQ multiplex PCR, and TCRdb's table has in-frame clones only and misses some. The sample includes about 2.3 million clones, just under 95% of them seen just once. Findings and limits, study-wide: Naive subsets generally had larger estimated richness than memory subsets. The small donor group covered limited genetic and exposure diversity.

The material sequenced was naive CD4+ T cells from PBMCs. Subset indicated: CD45RA+ positively selected. The chain combines TRBV20-1 with TRBJ2-7, with unresolved D. The source is a man aged 18 to 30 in good health. Some clones in this sample may be carry-over from other donors' samples. The CDR3 DNA reads TGCAGTGCTAGACCTTACGAGCAGTACTTC. Protein: CSARPYEQYF.